This record concerns one T cell receptor (beta chain) sequence. Its target is unknown. The PCR made use of 60 Vbeta and 13 Jbeta primers. This table comes from immunoSEQ multiplex PCR, and its TCRdb copy is limited to in-frame clones, with some not included. The sample has roughly 78,000 clones. The CDR3 consists of 16 residues. Germline loops: CDR1 SGHRS, CDR2 YFSETQ. Trimming left V 3 bases short and J 2 bases short, with 17 bases between. These data originate in a study of cytomegalovirus exposure and HLA in healthy donors. At the level of the study: In terms of ancestry, the Caucasian-associated cluster contained about four fifths of the roughly 400 genotyped donors.

Overall study findings and caveats: CMV serostatus was the only recorded immune exposure for donors. Clonal expansion, a later analysis showed, was greater in HLA-associated TCR beta chains than in equally common others.

The clonotype comes from a boy between 10 and 17 years old in good health and CMV-seronegative. Sequences were obtained from PBMCs. The chain employs TRBV5-1 and TRBJ1-1; D uncertain. The CDR3 DNA sequence: TGCGCCAGCAGCTCACTCCCGACTGAGAGAAACACTGAAGCTTTCTTT. This translates into CASSSLPTERNTEAFF. The full variable domain, with the rest looked up from reference TRBV5-1 and TRBJ1-1, is KAGVTQTPRYLIKTRGQQVTLSCSPISGHRSVSWYQQTPGQGLQFLFEYFSETQRNKGNFPGRFSGRQFSNSRSEMNVSTLELGDSALYLCASSSLPTERNTEAFFGQGTRLTVV.